This T cell receptor beta chain was sequenced for a study of cytomegalovirus exposure and HLA in healthy donors. Study observations and caveats: The number of N-insertions in an Asian-associated ancestry cluster was reportedly below the approximately 600-donor mean in a later analysis. TCR beta chains numbering 164 were designated cytomegalovirus-associated.

Primers: 60 Vbeta forward and 13 Jbeta reverse. Per the authors' pipeline: About 80 million unique TCR beta chains, roughly 11 million of them shared, were counted by a later analysis. The assay was immunoSEQ multiplex PCR, and TCRdb's table has in-frame clones only and misses some. D and trimming were read from the DNA, whereas the V and J calls and clone size are those reported in that table. The sample consists of about 140,000 clones, approximately 70% of them appearing once. Germline CDR1 reads MGHRA; CDR2 reads YSYEKL. V trimming: 0 bases; J trimming: 2 bases; junction bases outside the gene matches: 8. The CDR3 is made up of 17 amino acids. In regard to this clone: Its target is unknown.

The receptor was derived from a woman in her 30s in good health and CMV-seronegative. The sample was PBMCs. This chain joins TRBV4-1 and TRBJ2-3; 7 positions agree with TRBD2. The DNA of the CDR3 is TGCGCCAGCAGCCAAGATCAAGGCGGGGGATACACAGATACGCAGTATTTT. Translating it yields CASSQDQGGGYTDTQYF.